What follows are 14 T cell receptor beta chains derived from one specimen sequenced in a study of shared clonotypes between healthy human individuals. This table comes from immunoSEQ multiplex PCR, and its TCRdb copy is limited to in-frame clones, with some not included. The sample includes 2,500,000 or so clones, less than 95% of them seen just once. The specimen sequenced was naive CD4+ T cells from PBMCs. Subset meaning: CD45RA+ positively selected. The source is a man aged 18 to 29 in good health. Some clones in this sample may be carry-over from other donors' samples.

V gene TRBV19 combines with J gene TRBJ2-1; 8 nucleotides line up with TRBD2. Trimming at V came to 3 bases and at J to 6 bases, leaving 4 bases not matched to a gene. The CDR3 sequence is 14 residues long. From germline, CDR1 is LNHDA and CDR2 SQIVND (reference sequence). The chain's CDR3 is CASSIQRETNEQFF. Here the CDR3 DNA reads TGTGCCAGTAGTATCCAGCGGGAGACCAATGAGCAGTTCTTC.

The rearrangement links TRBV5-1 to TRBJ2-5, with 11 bases identical to TRBD2. The J segment lost 0 bases and the V segment lost 0 bases, leaving 4 bases of the junction unmatched. The CDR3 loop spans 17 amino acids. Germline CDR1 is SGHRS and CDR2 is YFSETQ. The CDR3, as DNA: TGCGCCAGCAGCTTGGCACCTAGCGGGGGGTACCAAGAGACCCAGTACTTC. Protein: CASSLAPSGGYQETQYF.

This sequence joins TRBV5-5 and TRBJ1-4; 7 positions match TRBD1. Trimming cost V 3 bases and J 4 bases; bases outside gene matches: 3. CDR1 is SGHKS and CDR2 is YYEKEE in the germline V gene (reference sequence). CDR3 length: 14 residues. The DNA for the CDR3 is TGTGCCAGCAGCTCGACAGGGTTTAATGAAAAACTGTTTTTT. Translation gives CASSSTGFNEKLFF.

The chain combines TRBV5-4 with TRBJ2-5; no clear D gene. The CDR3 spans 16 residues. Germline V CDR1 and CDR2: SGHNT, YYREEE (reference sequence). V shed 2 bases and J shed 2 bases, with 16 bases lying between them. The CDR3 DNA sequence: TGTGCCAGCAGCTTCGCGGTGGGGATAGGTCAAGAGACCCAGTACTTC. Encoded protein: CASSFAVGIGQETQYF. The whole variable domain, filled in from reference TRBV5-4 and TRBJ2-5, reads ETGVTQSPTHLIKTRGQQVTLRCSSQSGHNTVSWYQQALGQGPQFIFQYYREEENGRGNFPPRFSGLQFPNYSSELNVNALELDDSALYLCASSFAVGIGQETQYFGPGTRLLVL.

V is TRBV28 and J is TRBJ2-1; no definite D call. The V end was cut by 4 bases, the J end by 0 bases, with 13 bases between. The CDR3 consists of 16 residues. Germline lookup yields CDR1 MDHEN and CDR2 SYDVKM. The CDR3, as DNA: TGTGCCAGCAGTTCATTGGGCAGCCGCTCCTACAATGAGCAGTTCTTC. Its protein is CASSSLGSRSYNEQFF. The whole variable domain, filled in from reference TRBV28 and TRBJ2-1, reads DVKVTQSSRYLVKRTGEKVFLECVQDMDHENMFWYRQDPGLGLRLIYFSYDVKMKEKGDIPEGYSVSREKKERFSLILESASTNQTSMYLCASSSLGSRSYNEQFFGPGTRLTVL.

V gene TRBV5-1 combines with J gene TRBJ2-3; 15 bases fit TRBD2. This CDR3 has 16 residues. V shed 2 bases, J shed 4 bases, and the junction held 2 bases outside the gene matches. Germline CDR1 SGHRS, CDR2 YFSETQ. Here the CDR3 reads CASSFGLAGGPDTQYF. The CDR3 nucleotides read TGCGCCAGCAGCTTTGGACTAGCGGGAGGGCCAGATACGCAGTATTTT.

DNA of the CDR3: TGTGCCAGCAGTCCCCCCGGGACCCTCCACGAGCAGTACTTC. It codes for CASSPPGTLHEQYF. This chain uses TRBV28 with TRBJ2-7, with D perhaps being TRBD1 or TRBD2 (5 bases each). There are 14 residues in the CDR3. V was clipped by 5 bases and J by 5 bases, with 16 bases between them. CDR1 and CDR2 (germline): MDHEN, SYDVKM. Full variable domain (rest looked up from reference TRBV28 and TRBJ2-7): DVKVTQSSRYLVKRTGEKVFLECVQDMDHENMFWYRQDPGLGLRLIYFSYDVKMKEKGDIPEGYSVSREKKERFSLILESASTNQTSMYLCASSPPGTLHEQYFGPGTRLTVT.

In DNA, the CDR3 is TGTGCCAGCAAGCAGGGGGACACCGGGGAGCTGTTTTTT. This gives the protein CASKQGDTGELFF. The chain joins TRBV28 to TRBJ2-2; 7 bases align to TRBD1. The junction had 2 bases not matched to a gene; V was cut back by 7 bases and J by 3 bases. The CDR3 loop spans 13 amino acids. Germline loops: CDR1 MDHEN, CDR2 SYDVKM.

V usage is TRBV2 and J usage is TRBJ1-5; possible D gene TRBD1, 5 bases. Germline lookup yields CDR1 SNHLY and CDR2 FYNNEI. V shed 6 bases and J shed 5 bases, with 17 bases lying between them. The CDR3 has 15 residues. The CDR3: CASRLAGGEDQPQHF. Here the CDR3 DNA reads TGTGCCAGCAGGTTGGCCGGGGGGGAGGATCAGCCCCAGCATTTT.

This clone came up a few times. The rearrangement links TRBV7-7 to TRBJ2-5; 8 positions agree with TRBD2. The CDR3 length is 16 residues. In germline, CDR1 is SSHAT, CDR2 FNYEAQ (reference sequence). J lost 4 bases, V lost 5 bases, and 12 bases had no gene match. CDR3 bases: TGTGCCAGCAGCCCTAGCGGGCGTAGCAGGGGAGAGACCCAGTACTTC. It encodes CASSPSGRSRGETQYF.

This clone was detected a few times. The J gene is TRBJ1-5, the V gene TRBV7-8, with D unclear. CDR1 SGHVS and CDR2 FQNEAQ come from the germline V gene. Trimming took off 0 bases at V and 2 bases at J, with 5 bases between the two ends. The CDR3 contains 14 residues. The chain's CDR3 is CASSLATRNQPQHF. The CDR3 coding sequence is TGTGCCAGCAGCTTAGCGACTCGCAATCAGCCCCAGCATTTT.

V usage is TRBV18 and J usage is TRBJ1-3; 7 bases are a match to TRBD1. The CDR3 loop spans 16 amino acids. The germline V gene encodes CDR1 KGHSH and CDR2 LQKENI. The junction had 10 bases not matched to a gene; V was cut back by 3 bases and J by 5 bases. The CDR3 reads CASSPLEAGGRNTIYF. The CDR3 nucleotides are TGTGCCAGCTCACCCCTGGAAGCAGGGGGGCGAAACACCATATATTTT.

The V and J genes are TRBV6-6 and TRBJ1-6; no definite D call. The CDR3 runs to 14 residues. V gave up 5 bases and J gave up 9 bases, with 14 bases separating them. Germline V gene data show CDR1 as MNHNY and CDR2 as SVGAGI (reference sequence). CDR3 protein: CASSPAEGGSPLHF. DNA for the CDR3: TGTGCCAGCAGTCCCGCGGAGGGCGGTTCACCCCTCCACTTT.

The chain uses TRBV28 and TRBJ1-3; unclear D gene. CDR1 and CDR2 (germline): MDHEN, SYDVKM. V lost 9 bases and J lost 4, with 19 bases in between. The CDR3 covers 15 residues. The CDR3 DNA sequence: TGTGCCAGTGTAGGGCGGAGCAACCTCGGAAACACCATATATTTT. Translating it yields CASVGRSNLGNTIYF.